Below are 20 T cell receptor beta chains sequenced from a single sample in a study of metastatic and nonmetastatic thyroid tumors. TCRdb re-analyzed the PCR reads through MiXCR. This table holds 30,000 to 40,000 clones, around 20% found once. There were no patients who had received any treatment before thyroid surgery. The source material was blood. The receptor source for this set is a female donor with papillary thyroid cancer or a benign thyroid nodule (not recorded which). Some clones in this sample may be carry-over from other donors' samples.

This clone was picked up many times. This chain uses TRBV20-1 with TRBJ1-6; unclear D gene. CDR1 DFQATT and CDR2 SNEGSKA come from the germline V gene (reference sequence). The CDR3 covers 13 residues. V was cut by 1 base and J by 6 bases, with 7 bases left in between. The CDR3 loop is CSARATLNSPLHF. The CDR3, as DNA: TGCAGTGCTAGAGCCACGCTTAATTCACCCCTCCACTTT.

The V gene is TRBV5-1, the J gene TRBJ2-3; D possibly corresponds to TRBD2 (6 bases). The germline V and J ends were trimmed by 2 bases and 3 bases, with 10 bases remaining between them. The CDR3 totals 14 residues. Germline-derived CDR1 and CDR2 are SGHRS and YFSETQ. The CDR3 DNA is TGCGCCAGCAGCTTCCTAGCGCCGACAGATACGCAGTATTTT. This translates into CASSFLAPTDTQYF. Filled out from reference TRBV5-1 and TRBJ2-3, the complete variable domain reads KAGVTQTPRYLIKTRGQQVTLSCSPISGHRSVSWYQQTPGQGLQFLFEYFSETQRNKGNFPGRFSGRQFSNSRSEMNVSTLELGDSALYLCASSFLAPTDTQYFGPGTRLTVL.

This clone showed up many times. This chain uses TRBV7-9 with TRBJ2-5; D remains unclear. The V end was cut by 5 bases, the J end by 0 bases, with 16 bases between. CDR3 length: 16 amino acids. Germline V CDR1 and CDR2: SEHNR, FQNEAQ (reference sequence). The CDR3 nucleotides are TGTGCCAGCAGCGTCCGCGGAAGGGAATACCAAGAGACCCAGTACTTC. Amino acid sequence: CASSVRGREYQETQYF.

Comment on this clone: An end of the junction differs from the germline gene, which may be a read error. The chain recombines TRBV11-3 with TRBJ2-1; D is perhaps TRBD2 (5 bases). Germline values: CDR1 SGHNT, CDR2 YENEEA. There are 13 residues in the CDR3. CDR3 amino acids: CASSRGLANEQLF. The DNA for the CDR3 is TGTGCCAGCAGCCGAGGACTGGCCAATGAGCAGCTCTTC.

Points on this clone: A much larger clone lies one base from this, so it may be a read error. The J gene is TRBJ2-2, the V gene TRBV28; D might be TRBD1 or TRBD2, each matching 6 bases. The CDR3 runs 15 residues. Germline loops: CDR1 MDHEN, CDR2 SYDVKM. The V and J ends lost 3 bases and 4 bases respectively, with 12 bases between them. CDR3 sequence reads: CASSFRGVFTGELFF. For the CDR3, the DNA is TGTGCCAGCAGTTTTAGGGGGGTCTTCACCGGGGAGCTGTTTTTT.

This clone occurred many times. The chain combines TRBV2 with TRBJ2-7, with 9 bases fitting TRBD1. The CDR3 has 15 residues. In germline, CDR1 is SNHLY, CDR2 FYNNEI. The V and J ends lost 8 bases and 2 bases, in that order; junction bases with no gene match: 10. The CDR3 nucleotides read TGTGCCAGCGGCGGCGCCCGGGACAGGGCCTACGAGCAGTACTTC. Amino acid sequence: CASGGARDRAYEQYF.

On this clone: One base away lies a much larger clone, so this may be a sequencing read error. The chain uses TRBV20-1 and TRBJ2-5; a possible D gene is TRBD1 (5 bases). The CDR3 sequence is 13 residues long. Germline CDR1 DFQATT, CDR2 SNEGSKA (reference sequence). V lost 5 bases and J 4 bases, leaving 14 bases between the germline ends. DNA for the CDR3: TGCAGTGCTCACAGGCATTCCGCAGAGACCCAGTACTTC. Protein sequence: CSAHRHSAETQYF.

This clone has at least ten counts. The gene calls are TRBV20-1 and TRBJ2-1; no reliable D call. Germline values: CDR1 DFQATT, CDR2 SNEGSKA (reference sequence). The CDR3 sequence is 15 residues long. V dropped 5 bases and J dropped 4 bases, with 18 bases sitting between them. This CDR3 is CSAPRLETMYNEQFF. CDR3 DNA sequence: TGCAGTGCTCCTCGGCTAGAGACCATGTACAATGAGCAGTTCTTC.

The table lists this clone with many counts. The chain combines TRBV4-2 with TRBJ2-2; 7 bases map to TRBD2. From germline, CDR1 is LGHNA and CDR2 YNFKEQ. Losses at the gene ends were 4 bases for V and 1 base for J; bases not matched to a gene: 9. The CDR3 sequence is 17 residues long. CDR3 residues: CASSPRGGSGNTGELFF. The CDR3 bases are TGTGCCAGCAGCCCCCGGGGCGGGAGTGGGAACACCGGGGAGCTGTTTTTT.

This clone was detected many times. CDR3 nucleotide sequence: TGTGCCCTACGGGGTAGCGGTCAGCAGTATTTT. This codes for CALRGSGQQYF. The rearrangement uses TRBV30 and TRBJ2-3; possibly TRBD2 for D (6 bases). V lost 8 bases and J 11 bases, leaving 17 bases between the germline ends. The CDR3 spans 11 residues. The germline V gene has CDR1 GTSNPN and CDR2 SVGIG (reference sequence).

This clone is labeled medium-sized. This chain's CDR3 is CASSLEWLEGEYGYTF. Here the CDR3 DNA reads TGTGCCAGCAGCTTAGAATGGTTAGAGGGGGAATATGGCTACACCTTC. This rearrangement joins TRBV11-2 to TRBJ1-2, with D possibly TRBD1 on 6 matching bases. The CDR3 extends over 16 amino acids. Trimming left V 0 bases short and J 5 bases short, with 16 bases between. CDR1 and CDR2 (germline): SGHAT, FQNNGV. Combining the CDR3 with reference TRBV11-2 and TRBJ1-2 gives the whole variable domain EAGVAQSPRYKIIEKRQSVAFWCNPISGHATLYWYQQILGQGPKLLIQFQNNGVVDDSQLPKDRFSAERLKGVDSTLKIQPAKLEDSAVYLCASSLEWLEGEYGYTFGSGTRLTVV.

Ten or more counts support this clone. The genes are TRBV7-2 and TRBJ2-7; the match to TRBD2 covers 13 bases. The CDR3 sequence is 17 residues long. J was trimmed by 2 bases and V by 4 bases; bases with no gene match: 8. Germline lookup yields CDR1 SGHTA and CDR2 FQGNSA. CDR3 residues: CASSSAAGLAGAYEQYF. The CDR3 DNA reads as TGTGCCAGCAGCTCAGCAGCTGGACTAGCGGGAGCCTACGAGCAGTACTTC.

This clone showed up many times. The genes are TRBV10-3 and TRBJ2-7; 11 nucleotides align to TRBD2. Germline V gives CDR1 ENHRY, CDR2 SYGVKD. Unmatched junction bases numbered 8, after V lost 0 bases and J lost 4 bases. This CDR3 has 17 amino acids. DNA for the CDR3: TGTGCCATCAGTGAGTCTTGGGGGACTAGCGGACCATACGAGCAGTACTTC. This gives the protein CAISESWGTSGPYEQYF.

Ten or more counts support this clone. CDR3 protein: CASSVGREETQYF. The CDR3 DNA follows: TGTGCCAGCAGTGTGGGCAGGGAAGAGACCCAGTACTTC. The rearrangement joins TRBV27 to TRBJ2-5; the D gene is possibly TRBD1 (5 bases). The V gene's germline CDR1 is MNHEY and CDR2 SMNVEV (reference sequence). This CDR3 has 13 residues. Trimming left V 5 bases short and J 3 bases short, with 10 bases between.

This clone was recorded at least ten times. V usage is TRBV27 and J usage is TRBJ1-1, with D hard to call. Trimming stripped 4 bases from V and 6 bases from J, with 15 bases between. This CDR3 contains 14 residues. CDR1 and CDR2 from the germline V gene are MNHEY and SMNVEV (reference sequence). The DNA of the CDR3 is TGTGCCAGCAGTTCCTCGGACCTCCTGGCTGAAGCTTTCTTT. This encodes CASSSSDLLAEAFF.

This clone was counted only a few times. The rearrangement joins TRBV6-4 to TRBJ2-2; the D gene is possibly TRBD2 (6 bases). The CDR3 consists of 14 residues. The V end lost 0 bases, the J end lost 14 bases, and 16 bases lay between the germline ends. CDR1 and CDR2 (germline): MRHNA, SNTAGT. CDR3 coding DNA: TGTGCCAGCAGTGACTCGGTCGAGTCCGGGGGACTGTTTTTT. Translated, it gives CASSDSVESGGLFF.

There are many counts of this clone. The CDR3 DNA reads TGTGCCAGCAAAGAGACCGGGACAGGGAGCGAAAAACTGTTTTTT. Protein product: CASKETGTGSEKLFF. The chain uses TRBV28 and TRBJ1-4; 9 bases align to TRBD1. CDR3 length: 15 residues. Per the germline V gene, CDR1 is MDHEN and CDR2 is SYDVKM. Trimming at V came to 7 bases and at J to 8 bases, leaving 11 bases not matched to a gene.

This clone came up a few times. A much more abundant neighbour one base away suggests this may be a read error. The V call is TRBV29-1, the J call TRBJ1-1; D remains unclear. The CDR3 contains 10 residues. The V gene's germline CDR1 is SQVTM and CDR2 ANQGSEA. Deletions cut 8 bases from V and 4 bases from J, with 8 bases between. CDR3 bases: TGCAGCACGTGGCGCACTGAAGCTTTCTTT. It specifies CSTWRTEAFF.

V and J are TRBV28 and TRBJ1-1; 11 bases match TRBD1. After removal of 5 bases from V and 1 base from J, the junction contained 6 bases not matched to a gene. The CDR3 loop spans 16 amino acids. Germline CDR1 MDHEN, CDR2 SYDVKM. CDR3 region: CASSPGGTGGNTEAFF. Written as DNA, the CDR3 is TGTGCCAGCAGTCCCGGGGGGACAGGGGGGAACACTGAAGCTTTCTTT. Supplemented by reference TRBV28 and TRBJ1-1, the full variable domain reads DVKVTQSSRYLVKRTGEKVFLECVQDMDHENMFWYRQDPGLGLRLIYFSYDVKMKEKGDIPEGYSVSREKKERFSLILESASTNQTSMYLCASSPGGTGGNTEAFFGQGTRLTVV.

This clone has a count of ten or more. The gene calls are TRBV2 and TRBJ1-1, with D possibly matching TRBD1 (6 bases). The V end lost 3 bases, the J end lost 7 bases, and 15 bases lay between the germline ends. The CDR3 is 14 amino acids. Germline lookup yields CDR1 SNHLY and CDR2 FYNNEI. CDR3 nucleotide sequence: TGTGCCAGCAGTGAGGGGGGGCGCGGAAGTGAAGCTTTCTTT. Its translation: CASSEGGRGSEAFF.